The clone carrying this T cell receptor (beta chain) was recorded many times. This record belongs to a study of regulatory T cells in long-lasting Graves disease. Germline lookup yields CDR1 SGHTA and CDR2 FQGTGA. V shed 4 bases and J shed 4 bases, with 10 bases lying between them. There are 13 residues in the CDR3. The time point here: newly diagnosed GD, antithyroid drugs for less than 3 months. Making the TCR library involved RNA that had been extracted from PBMCs. Assembly of TCR beta libraries relied on iRepertoire HTBI primers together with Arm-PCR of CDR3 regions. TCRdb processed the multiplex PCR reads anew with MiXCR; each CDR3 protein has one entry. The table lists 550,000 to 700,000 distinct CDR3 sequences, about 16% of them singletons. The same data also contributed to another study, on T cells in Graves' hyperthyroidism and ophthalmopathy.

Sequences were derived from peripheral blood mononuclear cells (PBMCs), sampled at new diagnosis, from a patient treated with antithyroid drugs. The receptor was derived from a man between 18 and 35 years old with Graves disease. This chain joins TRBV7-3 and TRBJ1-1; D possibly corresponds to TRBD1 (5 bases). CDR3 protein: CASSSPGATEAFF. DNA for the CDR3: TGTGCCAGCAGCTCCCCCGGGGCCACTGAAGCTTTCTTT.